This T cell receptor beta chain is drawn from a study of shared clonotypes between healthy human individuals. Whole-study findings and limits: When compared with the clonotypes that were shared by all four sorted-subset donors, the non-shared clonotypes turned out to have lower generation probabilities.

Profiling relied on immunoSEQ multiplex PCR, and the TCRdb table lists in-frame clones only, not all of them. The sample comprises 300,000 to 400,000 clones, over 75% of which are singletons, and about a sixth rests with the top ten. Concerning this clone: Its specificity is not known.

The germline gives CDR1 SEHNR, CDR2 FQNEAQ (reference sequence). The J segment lost 4 bases and the V segment lost 5 bases, leaving 17 bases of the junction unmatched. CDR3 length: 17 amino acids. The chain couples TRBV7-9 to TRBJ2-7, with 7 bases identical to TRBD2. The sequenced sample was memory CD8+ T cells sorted from blood. Specified subset: CD45RO+ cells pooled with CCR7-negative TemRA cells. This TCR came from a man aged 18 to 29 in good health. This CDR3 is CASSLSGRVPFGYEQYF. The CDR3 DNA follows: TGTGCCAGCAGCCTTAGCGGGCGAGTCCCCTTCGGATACGAGCAGTACTTC.